The 26 T cell receptor beta chains given below trace back to one sample, sequenced in a study of vaccination and CD4 T cells after COVID-19. The assay that was used to sequence DNA from cultured CD4+ T cells was the Oncomine TCR Beta short-read assay. MiXCR was run by TCRdb on the PCR reads, yielding one entry per CDR3 protein. The sample lists approximately 13,000 distinct CDR3 sequences, approximately 52% occurring once. Which antigens these TCRs recognize remains unknown. Treatment reported: approximately 9-day PBMC culture with coronavirus spike peptide pools or control peptides (ViraFEST assay). The sample consisted of CD4+ T cells from blood, cultured in vitro. The source of these receptors is a human donor who had recovered from COVID-19.

The CDR3 nucleotides are TGTGCCAGCAGCCCCCTCGTCTTGGGCGATCAGCCCCAGCATTTT. Translated: CASSPLVLGDQPQHF. V gene TRBV7-2 combines with J gene TRBJ1-5; unclear D gene. Germline V gene lookup returns CDR1 SGHTA and CDR2 FQGNSA. The CDR3 sequence is 15 residues long. V was trimmed by 5 bases and J by 5 bases, leaving 16 bases between them.

This clonotype is large (0.1 to 1%) in the sample. The DNA for the CDR3 is TGTGCCAGCAGCTACGGCGAGTCTCTATATGGCTACACCTTC. Protein sequence: CASSYGESLYGYTF. V usage is TRBV2 and J usage is TRBJ1-2; D gene unclear. Per the germline V gene, CDR1 is SNHLY and CDR2 is FYNNEI. V lost 6 bases, J lost 5 bases, and 16 bases lay in between. The CDR3 is made up of 14 amino acids.

With respect to this clonotype: It is likely a read error, because the conserved phenylalanine at the end of the CDR3 is missing. This chain joins TRBV2 and TRBJ2-1; 15 nucleotides align to TRBD2. CDR1 SNHLY and CDR2 FYNNEI come from the germline V gene. This CDR3 comprises 19 residues. J gave up 0 bases and V 5 bases, and 8 bases lay outside the gene matches. The CDR3 nucleotides are TGTGCCAGCAGTTTGGGACTAGCGGGGGGTTGGGGCTCCTACAATGAGCAGTTCCTC. Its protein is CASSLGLAGGWGSYNEQFL.

The chain recombines TRBV6-1 with TRBJ1-5; D is unresolved. CDR1 is MNHNS and CDR2 is SASEGT in the germline V gene. The V gene lost 6 bases and the J gene lost 5 bases, with 11 bases spanning the gap. The CDR3 has 13 residues. CDR3 bases: TGTGCCAGCAGCCGAGAACCCGATCAGCCCCAGCATTTT. This encodes CASSREPDQPQHF.

The chain uses TRBV18 and TRBJ2-7; the D call may be TRBD1 or TRBD2 (5 bases each). Per the germline V gene, CDR1 is KGHSH and CDR2 is LQKENI. The CDR3 contains 18 residues. Trimming took off 3 bases at V and 3 bases at J, with 24 bases between the two ends. The CDR3 DNA reads TGTGCCAGCTCACCCCCATGGTCGAAAGGAGAGGGGATCTACGAGCAGTACTTC. The encoded protein is CASSPPWSKGEGIYEQYF.

This chain joins TRBV20-1 and TRBJ2-1; D possibly corresponds to TRBD2 (7 bases). V gave up 1 base and J gave up 1 base, with 11 bases separating them. The CDR3 loop spans 15 amino acids. CDR1 is DFQATT, CDR2 SNEGSKA, per germline (reference sequence). The CDR3 loop reads CSARGGGGSYNEQFF. The CDR3 DNA reads as TGCAGTGCTAGAGGGGGAGGGGGTTCCTACAATGAGCAGTTCTTC.

V is TRBV4-1 and J is TRBJ2-1; TRBD1 matches at 10 bases. The germline V gene encodes CDR1 MGHRA and CDR2 YSYEKL. The CDR3 is 18 residues long. V lost 0 bases, J lost 2 bases, and 7 bases stayed unmatched. CDR3 residues: CASSQDPGTGVTYNEQFF. The CDR3 DNA is TGCGCCAGCAGCCAAGATCCCGGGACAGGGGTAACCTACAATGAGCAGTTCTTC.

The rearrangement joins TRBV20-1 to TRBJ1-1; 7 bases align to TRBD1. The CDR3 is 15 amino acids. Germline assignment: CDR1 DFQATT and CDR2 SNEGSKA (reference sequence). V shed 2 bases and J 0 bases; nucleotides not matched to a gene: 6. CDR3 sequence reads: CSARFPGGMNTEAFF. The CDR3 DNA reads as TGCAGTGCTAGATTTCCAGGGGGGATGAACACTGAAGCTTTCTTT.

This clonotype was seen only once. This sequence joins TRBV6-2 or TRBV6-3 and TRBJ2-3; the match to TRBD2 covers 8 bases. The CDR3 is 15 residues long. Germline V lookup: CDR1 MNHEY, CDR2 SVGEGT. V trimming: 2 bases; J trimming: 4 bases; junction bases outside the gene matches: 5. CDR3 region: CASSYVRGGSDTQYF. CDR3 in DNA: TGTGCCAGCAGTTACGTCCGGGGGGGCTCAGATACGCAGTATTTT.

This chain links TRBV27 with TRBJ2-5; 7 bases are shared with TRBD2. The CDR3 covers 13 residues. V gave up 5 bases and J gave up 2 bases; unmatched junction bases: 2. CDR1 is MNHEY and CDR2 is SMNVEV in the germline V gene (reference sequence). CDR3 region: CASSRLAQETQYF. The CDR3 DNA sequence: TGTGCCAGCAGTAGACTAGCACAAGAGACCCAGTACTTC.

The CDR3 nucleotides are TGTGCCAGCAGTGCGACAGGGGTCCGCGGGACCCAGTACTTC. Protein: CASSATGVRGTQYF. The genes are TRBV6-1 and TRBJ2-5, with 8 nucleotides matching TRBD1. This CDR3 region has 14 residues. The J segment lost 7 bases and the V segment lost 4 bases, leaving 8 bases of the junction unmatched. Germline V CDR1 and CDR2: MNHNS, SASEGT.

This rearrangement joins TRBV2 to TRBJ2-2, with TRBD1 matching over 8 bases. The germline gives CDR1 SNHLY, CDR2 FYNNEI. The V and J ends lost 8 bases and 6 bases, in that order; junction bases with no gene match: 8. The CDR3 has 14 residues. The CDR3 region is CASEGRGRSGELFF. The CDR3 bases are TGTGCCAGCGAGGGCAGGGGGCGCTCCGGGGAGCTGTTTTTT.

The chain couples TRBV4-2 to TRBJ2-7; 10 bases agree with TRBD2. The J segment lost 2 bases and the V segment lost 1 base, leaving 11 bases of the junction unmatched. CDR3 length: 18 amino acids. The germline V gene encodes CDR1 LGHNA and CDR2 YNFKEQ. For the CDR3, the DNA is TGTGCCAGCAGCCAAGCACTAGCGGGACATCTCCCGCCCTACGAGCAGTACTTC. Protein: CASSQALAGHLPPYEQYF.

The chain employs TRBV9 and TRBJ2-1; perhaps TRBD2 as D (6 bases). There are 15 residues in the CDR3. Germline-derived CDR1 and CDR2 are SGDLS and YYNGEE. V was pared by 2 bases and J by 2 bases, with 11 bases between. For the CDR3, the DNA is TGTGCCAGCAGCGTTAGTAGCGGAACCTACAATGAGCAGTTCTTC. Amino acids: CASSVSSGTYNEQFF.

Here the CDR3 reads CASSYTSGRARDTQYF. CDR3 DNA: TGTGCCAGCAGTTACACTAGCGGGAGGGCCAGAGATACGCAGTATTTT. V and J are TRBV6-2 or TRBV6-3 and TRBJ2-3, with 13 bases that match TRBD2. Germline CDR1 MNHEY, CDR2 SVGEGT. Trimming at V came to 2 bases and at J to 5 bases, leaving 4 bases not matched to a gene. The CDR3 sequence is 16 residues long.

This clonotype was seen a handful of times. This chain uses TRBV20-1 with TRBJ2-7; D is unclear. The CDR3 totals 12 residues. V lost 7 bases and J lost 3, with 13 bases in between. Germline lookup yields CDR1 DFQATT and CDR2 SNEGSKA (reference sequence). CDR3 DNA: TGCAGTGGGCGAACAAGGGACTACGAGCAGTACTTC. It codes for CSGRTRDYEQYF.

The genes are TRBV6-1 and TRBJ2-2; TRBD1 might be the D (6 bases). Germline-derived CDR1 and CDR2 are MNHNS and SASEGT. The V gene lost 6 bases and the J gene lost 2 bases, with 10 bases spanning the gap. CDR3 length: 14 residues. Here the CDR3 DNA reads TGTGCCAGCAGGCTAGGGGGAAACACCGGGGAGCTGTTTTTT. Protein product: CASRLGGNTGELFF.

V gene TRBV24-1 combines with J gene TRBJ2-1, with TRBD1 matching over 12 bases. Germline assignment: CDR1 KGHDR and CDR2 SFDVKD. V dropped 5 bases and J dropped 6; count of bases not matched to a gene: 4. This CDR3 has 15 amino acids. The CDR3 DNA follows: TGTGCCACCAGTGGGGGGACAGGGGGCCTCAATGAGCAGTTCTTC. Translating gives CATSGGTGGLNEQFF.

V is TRBV11-2 and J is TRBJ1-2; possibly TRBD1 for D (6 bases). The V gene's germline CDR1 is SGHAT and CDR2 FQNNGV. V lost 5 bases and J 4 bases, leaving 11 bases between the germline ends. CDR3 length: 13 amino acids. CDR3 loop: CASSITGFYGYTF. The CDR3 region has the DNA TGTGCCAGCAGCATAACAGGGTTCTATGGCTACACCTTC.

This clonotype was observed a handful of times. The genes are TRBV20-1 and TRBJ2-1, with D possibly TRBD1 on 5 matching bases. Trimming stripped 5 bases from V and 4 bases from J, with 6 bases between. There are 11 residues in the CDR3. CDR1 is DFQATT, CDR2 SNEGSKA, per germline (reference sequence). This CDR3 is CSAGHYNEQFF. The CDR3 nucleotides are TGCAGTGCTGGACATTACAATGAGCAGTTCTTC.

This chain connects TRBV4-1 to TRBJ2-7; 14 bases match TRBD2. The trim removed 2 bases at V and 5 bases at J, leaving 8 bases unmatched. The CDR3 contains 17 residues. The V gene's germline CDR1 is MGHRA and CDR2 YSYEKL. The CDR3 region is CASSQSPGLAGVNEQYF. Here the CDR3 DNA reads TGCGCCAGCAGCCAAAGCCCGGGACTAGCGGGAGTTAACGAGCAGTACTTC.

V usage is TRBV20-1 and J usage is TRBJ1-4, with 7 bases lining up with TRBD1. Germline lookup yields CDR1 DFQATT and CDR2 SNEGSKA (reference sequence). V lost 2 bases to trimming and J lost 4 bases; unmatched junction nucleotides: 10. This CDR3 has 16 residues. The CDR3 protein is CSARQPMTGLNEKLFF. CDR3 coding DNA: TGCAGTGCTAGACAACCGATGACAGGGCTTAATGAAAAACTGTTTTTT.

The chain is built from TRBV2 and TRBJ2-1, with 7 bases fitting TRBD2. Germline CDR1 reads SNHLY; CDR2 reads FYNNEI. Losses at the gene ends were 7 bases for V and 4 bases for J; bases not matched to a gene: 4. The CDR3 has 13 residues. CDR3: CASTAGEYNEQFF. The CDR3 region has the DNA TGTGCCAGCACCGCGGGAGAGTACAATGAGCAGTTCTTC.

The chain is built from TRBV18 and TRBJ1-2; D may be TRBD1 (5 bases). Trimming shortened V by 2 bases and J by 4 bases, and 11 bases separated the two germline ends. The CDR3 consists of 14 residues. Germline loops: CDR1 KGHSH, CDR2 LQKENI. CDR3 DNA sequence: TGTGCCAGCTCACCAGCGGGGGGTAGCTATGGCTACACCTTC. Amino acids: CASSPAGGSYGYTF.

This chain connects TRBV7-2 to TRBJ1-4, with TRBD1 matching over 7 bases. CDR1 and CDR2 from the germline V gene are SGHTA and FQGNSA. The CDR3 is 15 amino acids. V shed 0 bases, J shed 6 bases, and the junction held 4 bases outside the gene matches. CDR3 in DNA: TGTGCCAGCAGCTTAGCGCGACAGGGTGATGAAAAACTGTTTTTT. This codes for CASSLARQGDEKLFF. Looking up the rest from reference TRBV7-2 and TRBJ1-4 gives the full variable domain: GAGVSQSPSNKVTEKGKDVELRCDPISGHTALYWYRQSLGQGLEFLIYFQGNSAPDKSGLPSDRFSAERTGGSVSTLTIQRTQQEDSAVYLCASSLARQGDEKLFFGSGTQLSVL.

This clonotype was detected a few times. The V call is TRBV20-1, the J call TRBJ2-3; D tentatively reads TRBD1 or TRBD2 (6 bases each). In germline, CDR1 is DFQATT, CDR2 SNEGSKA (reference sequence). CDR3 length: 11 residues. In nucleotides, the CDR3 is TGCAGAGGGGGGAGCACAGATACGCAGTATTTT. This translates into CRGGSTDTQYF.